This T cell receptor beta chain originates from a study of cytomegalovirus exposure and HLA in healthy donors. PCR amplification relied on 60 Vbeta primers (plus 13 Jbeta primers). Clones were sequenced by immunoSEQ multiplex PCR, and TCRdb holds only the in-frame ones, with some missing. The sample lists some 130,000 clones, around 80% occurring once. The CDR3 totals 17 residues. With 4 bases clipped from V and 1 base from J, the junction kept 10 bases outside the gene matches. Germline lookup yields CDR1 MNHEY and CDR2 SMNVEV (reference sequence). The chain joins TRBV27 to TRBJ2-1, with 7 positions matching TRBD1. The TCR sequence derives from a female donor in good health and CMV-seronegative. Sequencing was carried out using PBMCs. The CDR3 DNA sequence: TGTGCCAGCAGTTCTGAACAGGGGAAGGGATCCTACAATGAGCAGTTCTTC. It translates to CASSSEQGKGSYNEQFF.